This record concerns one TCR beta chain sequence. Its recognized antigen is unknown. There are no base qualities to consult, and no much larger clone falls within one base. Looking up the germline V gene yields CDR1 MDHEN and CDR2 SYDVKM. The CDR3 goes from the cysteine to the phenylalanine over 12 residues. Only the CDR3 DNA stays, 36 bases, in frame from base 1. A distance of 3 bases separates the germline ends of V and J, which lose 1 base and 3 bases respectively. The data are from a study of memory CD4+ T cells and cytomegalovirus serostatus (dated by TCRdb to between 2019 and 2020). About the full investigation: A total of 33 healthy Belgian adults, of whom 9 were CMV seropositive and approximately 24 were CMV seronegative, were included in the cohort. To replicate a published TCR-based CMV serostatus classifier, the study sequenced CD4+ memory TCRbeta repertoires from a Belgian cohort whose cytomegalovirus serostatus was known. What the research found in general, with its limitations: For predicting CMV serostatus, the median bootstrapped AUC was roughly 0.95 using the original framework and 0.91 using a US-trained random forest. A median bootstrapped AUC of 0.95 with a 95% CI of 0.76-1.00 was achieved on the Belgian cohort by the original-framework classifier. Only CD4+CD45RO+ memory cells were sequenced, in contrast to the original study, in which naive and memory CD4+ and CD8+ populations were covered. The results were interpreted as suggesting that the CMV-associated TCR signature is largely present in the CD4+ memory repertoire. Of 164 previously reported CMV-associated TCRbeta sequences, 60 to 85 appeared in the CD4+ memory repertoires, each in one to five individuals.

A FACSAria II was used to sort memory CD4+ T cells, defined as single viable CD3+CD4+CD8-CD45RO+ cells. CMV serostatus was determined with a Roche Elecsys assay detecting serum IgG against CMV pp150, pp28, p38 and p52. After the samples were thawed, total CD4+ T cells were enriched through positive selection using CD4 magnetic microbeads. The samples came from a different study that was designed specifically to examine the CD4+ T cell memory repertoire. Peripheral blood mononuclear cells were isolated and cryopreserved according to standard operating procedures, and serum was kept at -80 degrees C. Staining used CD3-PerCP (BW264/56), CD4-APC (RPA-T4), CD45RO-PE (UCHT1) and CD8-Pacific Orange (3B5) antibodies, with Sytox blue excluding non-viable cells. The Quick-DNA Microprep Kit was used to extract genomic DNA from the sorted cells. Amplification of TCRbeta DNA was done with the immunoSEQ hsTCRbeta kit, following the protocol from the manufacturer. TCRbeta libraries were sequenced on an Illumina MiSeq instrument. The study's own analysis went as follows. Once out-of-frame sequences had been removed, a few million distinct TCRbeta sequences were left, which works out to an average of roughly 64,000 per individual. Each individual was scored using the number of some 150 previously reported CMV-associated TCRbeta sequences that the individual carried and the total number of productive distinct TCRbeta sequences. A beta-binomial model was reimplemented in Python, and scikit-learn random forests with default parameters were trained on US cohort data. On the Belgian cohort, classifier performance was reported as the median AUC, along with percentile confidence intervals, across 10,000 bootstrap iterations. In its TCRdb copy, this immuneACCESS table keeps in-frame sequences only and misses some clones. Where compared with another copy, unresolved V genes explain less than half of these, and the others have no known cause. Clone size and V and J calls were adopted from that table, with D and trimming inferred from the DNA. Recorded for this sample are about 58,000 clones; 82% of them occurred a single time. Of the sample, roughly 0.5% is held by the ten largest clones.

The sequence was obtained from an adult in good health and CMV-seronegative. Some clones in this sample may be carry-over from other donors' samples. The sequenced sample was memory CD4+ T cells from blood. The chain is assembled from TRBV28 and TRBJ1-2, with the D gene call left open. The CDR3 amino acid sequence is: CASSLYDYGYTF. The DNA reads TGTGCCAGCAGTTTATACGACTATGGCTACACCTTC.